The 9 T cell receptor beta chains reported below all come from one sample, sequenced in a study of blood T cells in healthy people across ages. Together with a sample-barcoded 5' primer, a J-beta primer mix was included in a second PCR lasting roughly 7 to 11 cycles. TCRdb redid the calling of the 5' RACE reads with MiXCR, one entry per CDR3 protein. The sample lists approximately 810,000 distinct CDR3 sequences, roughly 26% occurring once. The source material was blood. The receptors originated from a woman of 80 years or more in good health.

This clonotype was counted ten times or more. The chain couples TRBV7-6 to TRBJ2-1, with D unclear. CDR3 length: 14 residues. V was clipped by 1 base and J by 6 bases, with 10 bases between them. The V gene's germline CDR1 is SGHVS and CDR2 FNYEAQ. The CDR3 region has the DNA TGTGCCAGCAGCTTAGAGTTGTCTACCAATGAGCAGTTCTTC. This gives the protein CASSLELSTNEQFF.

Ten or more counts support this clonotype. The chain uses TRBV6-2 or TRBV6-3 and TRBJ2-7; TRBD1 matches at 10 bases. Germline V gives CDR1 MNHEY, CDR2 SVGEGT. The ends lost 4 bases at V and 2 bases at J; junction bases unmatched: 2. The length of the CDR3 is 14 residues. The CDR3 sequence: CASSWTGGTYEQYF. The CDR3 DNA reads as TGTGCCAGCAGTTGGACAGGGGGAACCTACGAGCAGTACTTC.

This clonotype was seen many times. The chain joins TRBV7-2 to TRBJ1-1; TRBD1 matches 8 bases. The CDR3 is 13 residues long. Looked up from germline, CDR1 is SGHTA and CDR2 is FQGNSA. The V segment lost 1 base and the J segment 7 bases; nucleotides outside the gene matches: 2. CDR3 residues: CASSLVDRGEAFF. Here the CDR3 DNA reads TGTGCCAGCAGCTTAGTCGACAGGGGTGAAGCTTTCTTT.

This clonotype was counted only a few times. V and J are TRBV6-1 and TRBJ2-3, with 9 bases aligning to TRBD1. V gave up 5 bases and J gave up 4 bases; unmatched junction bases: 7. The CDR3 covers 15 residues. Germline values: CDR1 MNHNS, CDR2 SASEGT. The CDR3 sequence is CASSHQTGGADTQYF. The CDR3 bases are TGTGCCAGCAGTCACCAGACAGGGGGTGCAGATACGCAGTATTTT.

This chain joins TRBV7-9 and TRBJ2-1; D is perhaps TRBD1 or TRBD2 (5 bases each). Deletions cut 5 bases from V and 5 bases from J, with 16 bases between. CDR1 SEHNR and CDR2 FQNEAQ come from the germline V gene (reference sequence). This CDR3 has 15 amino acids. The CDR3 loop reads CASSRPGRINNEQFF. The CDR3 nucleotides are TGTGCCAGCAGCCGACCGGGACGGATAAACAATGAGCAGTTCTTC.

V and J are TRBV12-3 or TRBV12-4 and TRBJ2-3; a possible D gene is TRBD2 (5 bases). With 1 base removed from V and 13 bases from J, the gap between germline ends came to 21 bases. CDR3 size: 15 residues. DNA of the CDR3: TGTGCCAGCAGTTTAGAGCGAGGGAGAGCAGATATGGAGTATTTT. Translation: CASSLERGRADMEYF.

This clonotype appeared a few times. The chain links TRBV13 to TRBJ1-2; D possibly corresponds to TRBD1 (6 bases). Germline values: CDR1 PRHDT, CDR2 FYEKMQ (reference sequence). Trimming shortened V by 2 bases and J by 4 bases, and 14 bases separated the two germline ends. The length of the CDR3 is 15 residues. The CDR3 sequence is CASSLLGAPLYGYTF. The DNA for the CDR3 is TGTGCCAGCAGCTTACTGGGGGCCCCTCTCTATGGCTACACCTTC.

This clonotype showed up many times. The chain has TRBV12-3 or TRBV12-4 and TRBJ2-7, with 10 bases aligning to TRBD1. The CDR3 spans 16 residues. J gave up 2 bases and V 5 bases, and 9 bases lay outside the gene matches. In nucleotides, the CDR3 is TGTGCCAGCAGTCATAGATCCGGGACAGGGGCCTACGAGCAGTACTTC. It codes for CASSHRSGTGAYEQYF.

This clonotype was recorded many times. The chain has TRBV7-9 and TRBJ1-5; D unresolved. The CDR3 spans 13 residues. Trimming cost V 4 bases and J 6 bases, with 10 bases left between them. Germline CDR1 SEHNR, CDR2 FQNEAQ (reference sequence). The CDR3 protein is CASSYLPGQPQHF. In nucleotides, the CDR3 is TGTGCCAGCAGCTACTTGCCGGGTCAGCCCCAGCATTTT.